Below, 8 T cell receptor beta chains from the same sample are listed, as sequenced in a study of T cells in Graves' hyperthyroidism and ophthalmopathy. TCR beta CDR3 sequences were amplified from RNA transcripts. The TCR CDR3 first-round RT-PCR relied on the HTBI primer set. TCRdb redid the calling of the multiplex PCR reads with MiXCR, one entry per CDR3 protein. The table has more than 500,000 distinct CDR3 sequences, around 42% seen once. Sequenced: peripheral blood or thyroid tissue (not recorded which). The receptor set was obtained from an adult woman with Graves' disease, either hyperthyroidism or ophthalmopathy (not recorded which).

The rearrangement joins TRBV29-1 to TRBJ2-7; TRBD2 agrees at 9 bases. Trimming cost V 6 bases and J 3 bases; bases outside gene matches: 12. Germline lookup yields CDR1 SQVTM and CDR2 ANQGSEA. The CDR3 sequence is 15 residues long. The CDR3 region has the DNA TGCAGCGTCCAGGGTAGCGGGAGTCGGAGCTACGAGCAGTACTTC. Translating it yields CSVQGSGSRSYEQYF.

A remark on this clonotype: This sequence may be a read error, since a much larger clone differs from it by one base. V is TRBV20-1 and J is TRBJ2-3; 13 bases match TRBD2. CDR1 is DFQATT and CDR2 is SNEGSKA in the germline V gene (reference sequence). Losses at the gene ends were 3 bases for V and 4 bases for J; bases not matched to a gene: 4. CDR3 size: 15 residues. This CDR3 reads CSASGLAGEADTQYF. DNA of the CDR3: TGCAGTGCTAGTGGACTAGCGGGAGAGGCAGATACGCAGTATTTT.

The chain is built from TRBV7-8 and TRBJ1-6; TRBD1 agrees at 7 bases. Germline V gene data show CDR1 as SGHVS and CDR2 as FQNEAQ. The CDR3 consists of 16 residues. The J segment lost 10 bases and the V segment lost 2 bases, leaving 11 bases of the junction unmatched. CDR3 bases: TGTGCCAGCAGCTTACTTGGACAGGAGGTTAGATCACCCCTCCACTTT. Protein: CASSLLGQEVRSPLHF.

In regard to this clonotype: No DNA is shown, since the ends of the CDR3 on it are uncertain; the CDR3 is the one TCRdb lists. This chain uses TRBV10-3 with TRBJ1-1; TRBD1 is taken as the D call from the table, unchecked against the DNA. The CDR3 contains 22 residues when both ends are counted. Germline CDR1 reads ENHRY; CDR2 reads SYGVKD. CDR3 sequence: CAISEEGMMETQYFGPDTEAFF.

Remarks on this clonotype: One end of the junction is discordant with germline, which a read error may explain. The J gene is TRBJ2-7, the V gene TRBV7-9, with D unresolved. This CDR3 comprises 12 residues. Germline V CDR1 and CDR2: SEHNR, FQNEAQ (reference sequence). Written as DNA, the CDR3 is TGTGTCAGCAGCTTTCAGTCTTACGAGCAGTACTTC. Its translation: CVSSFQSYEQYF.

This clonotype occurred many times. This chain joins TRBV15 and TRBJ2-5, with D unresolved. CDR3 length: 15 amino acids. Trimming cost V 6 bases and J 5 bases, with 19 bases left between them. Germline V CDR1 and CDR2: LNHNV, YYDKDF (reference sequence). The CDR3 loop reads CATSSPERLKETQYF. The CDR3 bases are TGTGCCACCAGTTCCCCAGAGAGGCTCAAGGAGACCCAGTACTTC.

The CDR3 sequence: CASVGTANQPLHF. The CDR3 DNA reads TGTGCCAGTGTTGGGACGGCAAATCAGCCCCTCCACTTT. This chain connects TRBV6-5 to TRBJ1-6; TRBD1 is a possible D gene (5 bases). The CDR3 spans 13 residues. Germline V lookup: CDR1 MNHEY, CDR2 SVGAGI. V was pared by 9 bases and J by 13 bases, with 19 bases between.

This clonotype occurred many times. The rearrangement links TRBV5-1 to TRBJ2-5, with D perhaps matching TRBD1 or TRBD2 (5 bases each). V was cut by 4 bases and J by 1 base, with 11 bases left in between. CDR1 and CDR2 (germline): SGHRS, YFSETQ. This CDR3 has 14 amino acids. The CDR3: CASSRDGVQETQYF. In DNA form, the CDR3 reads TGCGCCAGCAGCAGGGACGGGGTCCAAGAGACCCAGTACTTC.